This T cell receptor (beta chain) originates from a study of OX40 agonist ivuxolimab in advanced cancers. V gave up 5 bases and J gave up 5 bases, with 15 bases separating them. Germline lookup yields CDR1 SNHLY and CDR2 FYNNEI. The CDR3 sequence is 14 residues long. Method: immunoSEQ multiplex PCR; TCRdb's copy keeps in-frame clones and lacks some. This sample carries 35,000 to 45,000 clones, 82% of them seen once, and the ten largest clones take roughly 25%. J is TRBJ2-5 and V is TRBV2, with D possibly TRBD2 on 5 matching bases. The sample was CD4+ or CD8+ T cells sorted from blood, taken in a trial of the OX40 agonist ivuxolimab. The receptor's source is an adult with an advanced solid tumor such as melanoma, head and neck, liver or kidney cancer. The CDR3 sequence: CASSPRVQSETQYF. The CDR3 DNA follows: TGTGCCAGCAGTCCGAGGGTACAGTCGGAGACCCAGTACTTC.